These T cell receptor beta chains were read from a single sample in a study of identical twins. TCRdb reprocessed the 5' RACE reads with MiXCR, giving one entry per CDR3 protein. The sample consists of a few hundred thousand distinct CDR3 sequences, over 9.5% of them appearing once. Separately, the same data were catalogued under a study of yellow fever vaccine responses in identical twins.

The source material was memory (CD45RO+) T cells sorted from blood. These receptors were obtained from a woman younger than 30 in good health. CDR3s include the opening cysteine and the closing phenylalanine or tryptophan. Fields, in order: CDR3 DNA, CDR3 protein, clone size, V gene, D gene, J gene. A D gene is named only where the DNA matches it firmly. Some rows mark clone size as missing; the rest say once, few, many or name a class of expanded clone.

cdr3_nt: TGCGCCAGCAGCTTGGATGGGGGGCCCGGGGAGCTGTTTTTT
cdr3_aa: CASSLDGGPGELFF
clone_size: -
v_call: TRBV5-1
d_call: -
j_call: TRBJ2-2

cdr3_nt: TGTGCCAGCAGTTTTGGGAGTACTGAAGCTTTCTTT
cdr3_aa: CASSFGSTEAFF
clone_size: many
v_call: TRBV12-3/TRBV12-4
d_call: -
j_call: TRBJ1-1

cdr3_nt: TGTGCCAGCAGTCAGACAGATAACTATGGCTACACCTTC
cdr3_aa: CASSQTDNYGYTF
clone_size: many
v_call: TRBV6-2/TRBV6-3
d_call: -
j_call: TRBJ1-2

cdr3_nt: TGTGCCAGCAGCAAAGCGAAAAGGGGTTTCACCGCCAACGTCCTGACTTTC
cdr3_aa: CASSKAKRGFTANVLTF
clone_size: few
v_call: TRBV21-1
d_call: -
j_call: TRBJ2-6

cdr3_nt: TGCGCCAGCAGCTTGGCCGGGACAGGGTATCACGAGCAGTACTTC
cdr3_aa: CASSLAGTGYHEQYF
clone_size: -
v_call: TRBV5-1
d_call: TRBD1
j_call: TRBJ2-7

cdr3_nt: TGTGCCAGCAGTTTCCCTGGGGACAACCAGTACTTC
cdr3_aa: CASSFPGDNQYF
clone_size: -
v_call: TRBV6-6
d_call: -
j_call: TRBJ2-5

cdr3_nt: TGTGCCAGCAGCTTAGGGACAGGGAAAACCTACGAGCAGTACTTC
cdr3_aa: CASSLGTGKTYEQYF
clone_size: -
v_call: TRBV7-9
d_call: TRBD1
j_call: TRBJ2-7

cdr3_nt: TGTGCCAGCAGCTTAGGAGCAGCAGCGATCAACGAGCAGTACTTC
cdr3_aa: CASSLGAAAINEQYF
clone_size: -
v_call: TRBV7-9
d_call: -
j_call: TRBJ2-7

cdr3_nt: TGTGCCAGCAGTTTCCGCCCCAGGGACGGAAACACCGGGGAGCTGTTTTTT
cdr3_aa: CASSFRPRDGNTGELFF
clone_size: few
v_call: TRBV27
d_call: -
j_call: TRBJ2-2

cdr3_nt: TGCAGTGCTCAATCGACAGTCCTCGACGAGCAGTACTTC
cdr3_aa: CSAQSTVLDEQYF
clone_size: few
v_call: TRBV20-1
d_call: -
j_call: TRBJ2-7

cdr3_nt: TGTGCCAGCAGCGAAGGGGGCGGAACCACCGGGGAGCTGTTTTTT
cdr3_aa: CASSEGGGTTGELFF
clone_size: few
v_call: TRBV7-2
d_call: TRBD1
j_call: TRBJ2-2

cdr3_nt: TGTGCCAGCAGCCGTCGGACAGGGGGCGGGGTTGGCGAAAAACTGTTTTTT
cdr3_aa: CASSRRTGGGVGEKLFF
clone_size: few
v_call: TRBV7-2
d_call: TRBD1
j_call: TRBJ1-4

cdr3_nt: TGCAGTGCTAGTGGGTATGGCGGGGGGGCCACAGATACGCAGTATTTT
cdr3_aa: CSASGYGGGATDTQYF
clone_size: few
v_call: TRBV20-1
d_call: TRBD2
j_call: TRBJ2-3

cdr3_nt: TGTGCCAGCGGCCCGGGGGTCCTGAGCTCCTACAATGAGCAGTTCTTC
cdr3_aa: CASGPGVLSSYNEQFF
clone_size: -
v_call: TRBV5-7
d_call: -
j_call: TRBJ2-1

cdr3_nt: TGCAGCGGACTTGGAGTCGGCGGGACAGATACGCAGTATTTT
cdr3_aa: CSGLGVGGTDTQYF
clone_size: few
v_call: TRBV20-1
d_call: -
j_call: TRBJ2-3

cdr3_nt: TGTGCCAGCAGCGTTACTTCAATCGGGGAGCTGTTTTTT
cdr3_aa: CASSVTSIGELFF
clone_size: -
v_call: TRBV7-2
d_call: -
j_call: TRBJ2-2

cdr3_nt: TGCAGTGCTAGTGGACTAGCGGGAGACTACGAGCAGTACTTC
cdr3_aa: CSASGLAGDYEQYF
clone_size: few
v_call: TRBV20-1
d_call: TRBD2
j_call: TRBJ2-7

cdr3_nt: TGTGCCAGCAGTGAAGAAGGGTATGGCTACACCTTC
cdr3_aa: CASSEEGYGYTF
clone_size: -
v_call: TRBV2
d_call: -
j_call: TRBJ1-2

cdr3_nt: TGTGCCAGCAGTTTTCTGGGACAGGGGGCGAAAAGAGAAAAACTGTTTTTT
cdr3_aa: CASSFLGQGAKREKLFF
clone_size: many
v_call: TRBV12-3/TRBV12-4
d_call: TRBD1
j_call: TRBJ1-4

cdr3_nt: TGTGCCAGCAGTTTACGTGGGCCTTCTAACTATGGCTACACCTTC
cdr3_aa: CASSLRGPSNYGYTF
clone_size: many
v_call: TRBV12-3/TRBV12-4
d_call: -
j_call: TRBJ1-2

cdr3_nt: TGTGCCAGCAGGCCCGGGACATTATACAATGAGCAGTTCTTC
cdr3_aa: CASRPGTLYNEQFF
clone_size: few
v_call: TRBV7-9
d_call: -
j_call: TRBJ2-1

cdr3_nt: TGTGCCACCAGCAGGCGGGATTCAGGCAATGAGCAGTTCTTC
cdr3_aa: CATSRRDSGNEQFF
clone_size: few
v_call: TRBV15
d_call: -
j_call: TRBJ2-1

cdr3_nt: TGCGCCAGCACCGGGACAGGAGGGGCCGATACGCAGTATTTT
cdr3_aa: CASTGTGGADTQYF
clone_size: many
v_call: TRBV5-1
d_call: TRBD1
j_call: TRBJ2-3

cdr3_nt: TGCGCCAGCAGCTTGAACCGTCAGGGGGAAAACGAGCAGTACTTC
cdr3_aa: CASSLNRQGENEQYF
clone_size: few
v_call: TRBV5-1
d_call: TRBD1
j_call: TRBJ2-7

cdr3_nt: TGTGCCAGCAGCACCCCAGGGGTTTCCTACGAGCAGTACTTC
cdr3_aa: CASSTPGVSYEQYF
clone_size: many
v_call: TRBV28
d_call: -
j_call: TRBJ2-7

cdr3_nt: TGCGCCAGCAGCCAAGCACTAATGGACGGGACTTCACCCCTCCACTTT
cdr3_aa: CASSQALMDGTSPLHF
clone_size: many
v_call: TRBV4-3
d_call: -
j_call: TRBJ1-6

cdr3_nt: TGCGCCAGCAGCTTTGGGGGGGCCTCCTACGAGCAGTACTTC
cdr3_aa: CASSFGGASYEQYF
clone_size: -
v_call: TRBV5-1
d_call: -
j_call: TRBJ2-7

cdr3_nt: TGTGCCAGTAGTACAGGACCCCCCTACGAGCAGTACTTC
cdr3_aa: CASSTGPPYEQYF
clone_size: -
v_call: TRBV19
d_call: -
j_call: TRBJ2-7

cdr3_nt: TGTGCCACCAGCAGAGTTCTAGCGGGAAGAGCCAAAAACATTCAGTACTTC
cdr3_aa: CATSRVLAGRAKNIQYF
clone_size: few
v_call: TRBV15
d_call: TRBD2
j_call: TRBJ2-4

cdr3_nt: TGTGCCAGCAGCCTACGGACACCATATAATTCACCCCTCCACTTT
cdr3_aa: CASSLRTPYNSPLHF
clone_size: -
v_call: TRBV5-6
d_call: -
j_call: TRBJ1-6

cdr3_nt: TGTGCCAGCAGCCAAGATCTTCGGACGACGAATGAGCAGTTCTTC
cdr3_aa: CASSQDLRTTNEQFF
clone_size: many
v_call: TRBV3-1
d_call: -
j_call: TRBJ2-1

cdr3_nt: TGCGCCAGCAGCCAGACACCACCGGGTCTCTGGACTTTGAACACTGAAGCTTTCTTT
cdr3_aa: CASSQTPPGLWTLNTEAFF
clone_size: few
v_call: TRBV4-1
d_call: -
j_call: TRBJ1-1

cdr3_nt: TGTGCCAGCAGTTACGACGGGAGGACCACCCGCGGGCAGTACTTC
cdr3_aa: CASSYDGRTTRGQYF
clone_size: few
v_call: TRBV6-5
d_call: TRBD2
j_call: TRBJ2-7

cdr3_nt: TGCAGTGCTAGATCCTTACTAGCTAACCAATTCAATGAGCAGTTCTTC
cdr3_aa: CSARSLLANQFNEQFF
clone_size: few
v_call: TRBV20-1
d_call: -
j_call: TRBJ2-1

cdr3_nt: TGCGCCAGCAGCCAAGATAAGTCTGTGTCAGATACGCAGTATTTT
cdr3_aa: CASSQDKSVSDTQYF
clone_size: many
v_call: TRBV4-3
d_call: -
j_call: TRBJ2-3

cdr3_nt: TGTGCCAGCAGCCAAGTGGATTGGCGACAGTTCTTC
cdr3_aa: CASSQVDWRQFF
clone_size: -
v_call: TRBV3-1
d_call: -
j_call: TRBJ2-1

cdr3_nt: TGTGCCAGCAGCCAAGAATGGGGATCTAGTGGGTGGTCCTACGAGCAGTACTTC
cdr3_aa: CASSQEWGSSGWSYEQYF
clone_size: many
v_call: TRBV4-2
d_call: -
j_call: TRBJ2-7

cdr3_nt: TGTGCCAGCAGCCCCCGACAGGGTCAGAGCACAGATACGCAGTATTTT
cdr3_aa: CASSPRQGQSTDTQYF
clone_size: -
v_call: TRBV7-9
d_call: TRBD1
j_call: TRBJ2-3

cdr3_nt: TGTGCCAGTAGTAGGAGAAGAATGATCCACACTGAAGCTTTCTTT
cdr3_aa: CASSRRRMIHTEAFF
clone_size: -
v_call: TRBV19
d_call: -
j_call: TRBJ1-1

cdr3_nt: TGCAGTGCTAGAGGGGCTAGCGGGGGTCCTGGGGAGACCCAGTACTTC
cdr3_aa: CSARGASGGPGETQYF
clone_size: -
v_call: TRBV20-1
d_call: TRBD2
j_call: TRBJ2-5

cdr3_nt: TGTGCCAGCAGCAGAGCGGCAGGTAGCACAGATACGCAGTATTTT
cdr3_aa: CASSRAAGSTDTQYF
clone_size: -
v_call: TRBV7-6
d_call: -
j_call: TRBJ2-3

cdr3_nt: TGTGCCAGCACTTTAAGCGGACTGGCCACCGGGGAGCTGTTTTTT
cdr3_aa: CASTLSGLATGELFF
clone_size: few
v_call: TRBV3-1
d_call: -
j_call: TRBJ2-2